This paragraph reports one TCR beta chain. Time point given: pre-sensitization, week 0. Treatment meaning: therapeutic diphenylcyclopropenone sensitization with weekly scalp DPC. Germline-derived CDR1 and CDR2 are ENHRY and SYGVKD. The CDR3 is made up of 15 amino acids. V shed 2 bases and J shed 5 bases, with 15 bases lying between them. TCRdb reprocessed the RACE reads with MiXCR, giving one entry per CDR3 protein. This sample yields under 45,000 distinct CDR3 sequences, of which 10% to 13% are seen a single time; less than 6.5% belongs to the top ten. The data belong to a study of human T cells and chemical hapten exposure.

The source is a man aged 25-40 years with alopecia areata. Some clones in this sample may be carry-over from other donors' samples. The specimen comprised whole blood, sampled in connection with sensitization to the hapten diphenylcyclopropenone (DPC). This chain joins TRBV10-3 and TRBJ1-2; D call uncertain. The CDR3 sequence: CAISEPQSGSYGYTF. DNA for the CDR3: TGTGCCATCAGTGAGCCCCAAAGCGGGAGTTATGGCTACACCTTC.